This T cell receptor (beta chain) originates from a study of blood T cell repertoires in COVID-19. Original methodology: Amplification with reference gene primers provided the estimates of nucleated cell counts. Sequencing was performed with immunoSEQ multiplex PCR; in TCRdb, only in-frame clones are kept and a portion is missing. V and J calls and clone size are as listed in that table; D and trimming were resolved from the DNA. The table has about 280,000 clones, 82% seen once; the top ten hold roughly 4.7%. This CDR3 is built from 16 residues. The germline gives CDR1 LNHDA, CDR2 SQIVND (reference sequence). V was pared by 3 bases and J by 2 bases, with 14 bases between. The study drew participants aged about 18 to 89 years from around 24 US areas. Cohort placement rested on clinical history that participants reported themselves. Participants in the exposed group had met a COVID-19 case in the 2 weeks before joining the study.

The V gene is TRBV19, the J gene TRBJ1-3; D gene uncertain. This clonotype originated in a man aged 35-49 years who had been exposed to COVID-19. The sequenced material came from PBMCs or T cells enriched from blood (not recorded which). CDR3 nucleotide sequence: TGTGCCAGTAGTATTGGTACCCAATTAGCTGGAAACACCATATATTTT. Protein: CASSIGTQLAGNTIYF.